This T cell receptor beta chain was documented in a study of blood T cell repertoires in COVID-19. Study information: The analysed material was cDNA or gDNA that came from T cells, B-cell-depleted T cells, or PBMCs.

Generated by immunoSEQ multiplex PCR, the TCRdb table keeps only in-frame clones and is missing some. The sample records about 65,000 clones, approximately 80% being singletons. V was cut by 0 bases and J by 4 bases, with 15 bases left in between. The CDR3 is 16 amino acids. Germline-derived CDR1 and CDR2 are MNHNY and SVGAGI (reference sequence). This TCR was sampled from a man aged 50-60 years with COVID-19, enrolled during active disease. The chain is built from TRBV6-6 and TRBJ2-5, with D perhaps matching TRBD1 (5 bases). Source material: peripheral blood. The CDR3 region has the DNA TGTGCCAGCAGTTACTCGGGGCCAGAGCGATTAGAGACCCAGTACTTC. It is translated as CASSYSGPERLETQYF.